A selection of T cell receptor beta chains follows, all from one sample in a study of CXCR3-negative and CXCR3-positive naive CD8 T cells. TCRdb processed the 5' RACE reads again and assigns one entry to each CDR3 protein, with no DNA. The sample has under 85,000 distinct CDR3 sequences. Sequenced material: naive CXCR3- CD8+ T cells from blood. The receptors stem from a human donor in good health. Some clones in this sample may be carry-over from other donors' samples. Both conserved end residues are part of each CDR3.

cdr3_aa | j_call | cdr3_length | v_call
CASSFPREDDYEQYF | TRBJ2-7 | 15 | TRBV28
CSATDQTSYEQYF | TRBJ2-7 | 13 | TRBV20-1
CSVVQGGRTYEQYF | TRBJ2-7 | 14 | TRBV29-1
CASRNDGYEQYF | TRBJ2-7 | 12 | TRBV6-2/TRBV6-3
CASSPTSGGRDEQFF | TRBJ2-1 | 15 | TRBV7-9
CASIQGIVGMNTEAFF | TRBJ1-1 | 16 | TRBV7-2
CASSFGGLARPYNEQFF | TRBJ2-1 | 17 | TRBV28
CSVEDHGQGSSEQYF | TRBJ2-7 | 15 | TRBV29-1
CSVEVPTSVDHQETQYF | TRBJ2-5 | 17 | TRBV29-1
CASSSGTGVHEQYF | TRBJ2-7 | 14 | TRBV5-6
CASTTVREAFF | TRBJ1-1 | 11 | TRBV19
CSARGGVTGDTEAFF | TRBJ1-1 | 15 | TRBV20-1
CASSLLSGTSGRGDKQYF | TRBJ2-7 | 18 | TRBV28
CSTRQGESQPQHF | TRBJ1-5 | 13 | TRBV20-1
CASSSDWAEGEQYF | TRBJ2-7 | 14 | TRBV12-3/TRBV12-4
CASTESTGYSNQPQHF | TRBJ1-5 | 16 | TRBV6-1
CASSLAGGPHEQYF | TRBJ2-7 | 14 | TRBV6-5
CASSFLLAGGQETQYF | TRBJ2-5 | 16 | TRBV27
CATSGREETQYF | TRBJ2-5 | 12 | TRBV15
CASRPGDREKLFF | TRBJ1-4 | 13 | TRBV7-9
CSVEGRLAGTQETQYF | TRBJ2-5 | 16 | TRBV29-1
CASSTWDSPTDTQYF | TRBJ2-3 | 15 | TRBV11-2
CASSQDRLSYEQYF | TRBJ2-7 | 14 | TRBV4-3
CASLGQAGATDTQYF | TRBJ2-3 | 15 | TRBV13
CASNGLAGAQDTQYF | TRBJ2-3 | 15 | TRBV28
CSADVHSMAFYEPYTEAFF | TRBJ1-1 | 19 | TRBV20-1
CSASDGGSSYNEQFF | TRBJ2-1 | 15 | TRBV20-1
CASSLNGNYGYTF | TRBJ1-2 | 13 | TRBV7-3
CASSQDDGIGTIYF | TRBJ1-3 | 14 | TRBV4-3